A single sample gave rise to the 20 T cell receptor beta chains below, sequenced in a study of sequential checkpoint blockade in melanoma. The treatment here: randomized to nivolumab then ipilimumab (arm A) or the reverse (arm B). The protocol was immunoSEQ multiplex PCR, while the TCRdb copy is restricted to in-frame clones and leaves out a portion. Of about 20,000 clones detected, roughly four fifths appear once; the ten largest clones hold 51%. Specimen: CD8+ T cells sorted from blood (inferred from file names), collected from a patient given nivolumab and ipilimumab in sequence. These receptors were obtained from a human donor with melanoma.

V is TRBV9 and J is TRBJ1-2; 11 bases are shared with TRBD1. The germline CDR1 and CDR2 sequences are SGDLS and YYNGEE. V trimming: 3 bases; J trimming: 8 bases; junction bases outside the gene matches: 9. The CDR3 consists of 15 residues. The CDR3 coding sequence is TGTGCCAGCAGCGCGTATTGGACAGGGGGCGAAGGCTACACCTTC. Its protein is CASSAYWTGGEGYTF. Complete variable domain (other parts from reference TRBV9 and TRBJ1-2): DSGVTQTPKHLITATGQRVTLRCSPRSGDLSVYWYQQSLDQGLQFLIQYYNGEERAKGNILERFSAQQFPDLHSELNLSSLELGDSALYFCASSAYWTGGEGYTFGSGTRLTVV.

This clone was picked up a small number of times. This rearrangement joins TRBV28 to TRBJ2-1; 16 bases fit TRBD2. Germline V gene data show CDR1 as MDHEN and CDR2 as SYDVKM. V lost 3 bases, J lost 0 bases, and 5 bases stayed unmatched. The CDR3 covers 19 residues. Here the CDR3 DNA reads TGTGCCAGCAGTTTCACCGGGACTAGCGGGGGGGCCTCCTACAATGAGCAGTTCTTC. Protein: CASSFTGTSGGASYNEQFF.

V is TRBV23-1 and J is TRBJ2-7; 7 bases match TRBD1. Being an ORF, TRBV23-1 has a function that is uncertain. With V trimmed by 2 bases and J by 4 bases, 14 bases remained unmatched. CDR3 length: 17 residues. DNA for the CDR3: TGCGCCAGCAGTCAACCGAAGACAGGGCCAGCCTCGTACGAGCAGTACTTC. This codes for CASSQPKTGPASYEQYF.

The CDR3 DNA reads as TGTGCCAGCAGCTTGCCCCCGGGACAGGGTGGGATCGGGGAGCTGTTTTTT. This sequence encodes CASSLPPGQGGIGELFF. The chain joins TRBV5-6 to TRBJ2-2; TRBD1 aligns across 9 bases. The germline V gene has CDR1 SGHDT and CDR2 YYEEEE. Losses at the gene ends were 1 base for V and 7 bases for J; bases not matched to a gene: 11. This CDR3 region has 17 residues.

This clone has just a few counts. This chain connects TRBV28 to TRBJ1-3; D may be TRBD1 (6 bases). Germline values: CDR1 MDHEN, CDR2 SYDVKM. Trimming left V 2 bases short and J 2 bases short, with 10 bases between. The CDR3 is made up of 15 amino acids. For the CDR3, the DNA is TGTGCCAGCAGTTTACAACAGGGCCCTGGAAACACCATATATTTT. Encoded protein: CASSLQQGPGNTIYF.

J is TRBJ2-1 and V is TRBV4-2; 7 bases line up with TRBD2. The CDR3 extends over 16 amino acids. Germline V CDR1 and CDR2: LGHNA, YNFKEQ. With 0 bases clipped from V and 4 bases from J, the junction kept 6 bases outside the gene matches. The CDR3 region has the DNA TGTGCCAGCAGCCAAGAGGCCTCTAGCGGTTACAATGAGCAGTTCTTC. Translated, it gives CASSQEASSGYNEQFF.

This clone appeared a few times. This rearrangement joins TRBV2 to TRBJ2-1; TRBD2 aligns across 7 bases. Germline V gene lookup returns CDR1 SNHLY and CDR2 FYNNEI. Germline trimming cut 2 bases from V and 3 bases from J; bases unmatched to any gene: 4. The length of the CDR3 is 15 residues. The CDR3 sequence is CASSETGGDYNEQFF. The CDR3 DNA sequence: TGTGCCAGCAGTGAAACTGGGGGGGACTACAATGAGCAGTTCTTC.

The CDR3 is CASSVEGPGPYNEQFF. The CDR3 DNA reads as TGTGCCAGCAGCGTAGAGGGTCCAGGGCCCTACAATGAGCAGTTCTTC. The chain is built from TRBV9 and TRBJ2-1, with D tentatively TRBD1 (5 bases). The germline gives CDR1 SGDLS, CDR2 YYNGEE. This CDR3 spans 16 amino acids. The V gene lost 0 bases and the J gene lost 2 bases, with 12 bases spanning the gap.

The rearrangement uses TRBV5-5 and TRBJ1-1, with 8 bases identical to TRBD1. Germline loops: CDR1 SGHKS, CDR2 YYEKEE (reference sequence). V was clipped by 4 bases and J by 3 bases; unmatched bases: 2. This CDR3 region has 13 residues. For the CDR3, the DNA is TGTGCCAGCAGCGAACAGGGGGACACTGAAGCTTTCTTT. Amino acids: CASSEQGDTEAFF.

The rearrangement links TRBV5-8 to TRBJ1-1; no firm D call. The CDR3 runs 17 residues. Trimming shortened V by 4 bases and J by 0 bases, and 19 bases separated the two germline ends. CDR1 is SGHTS and CDR2 is YDEGEE in the germline V gene. Here the CDR3 reads CASSHFPELRMNTEAFF. DNA for the CDR3: TGTGCCAGCAGCCACTTTCCGGAACTGAGGATGAACACTGAAGCTTTCTTT. Together with reference TRBV5-8 and TRBJ1-1, the CDR3 gives the full variable domain: EAGVTQSPTHLIKTRGQQATLRCSPISGHTSVYWYQQALGLGLQFLLWYDEGEERNRGNFPPRFSGRQFPNYSSELNVNALELEDSALYLCASSHFPELRMNTEAFFGQGTRLTVV.

This chain uses TRBV7-6 with TRBJ2-1; D may be TRBD2 (7 bases). Trimming stripped 3 bases from V and 6 bases from J, with 15 bases between. Germline lookup yields CDR1 SGHVS and CDR2 FNYEAQ. The CDR3 has 15 residues. CDR3 nucleotide sequence: TGTGCCAGCAGCTTTGGTGGGGGGGCCCCCAATGAGCAGTTCTTC. This codes for CASSFGGGAPNEQFF.

V gene TRBV27 combines with J gene TRBJ2-3, with TRBD2 identical over 9 bases. CDR3 size: 17 residues. Germline V gene lookup returns CDR1 MNHEY and CDR2 SMNVEV (reference sequence). The junction had 10 bases not matched to a gene; V was cut back by 0 bases and J by 6 bases. The CDR3 here is CASSLSGLAGYSDTQYF. CDR3 DNA: TGTGCCAGCAGTTTATCGGGTCTAGCGGGGTACTCGGATACGCAGTATTTT.

The CDR3 reads CASSGGLPTNYGYTF. The CDR3 nucleotides read TGTGCCAGCAGCGGGGGCCTACCTACCAACTATGGCTACACCTTC. The chain employs TRBV7-9 and TRBJ1-2, with D perhaps matching TRBD1 (6 bases). Deletions cut 5 bases from V and 2 bases from J, with 15 bases between. This CDR3 is 15 amino acids long. CDR1 and CDR2 (germline): SEHNR, FQNEAQ (reference sequence).

This rearrangement joins TRBV7-9 to TRBJ2-2; D perhaps matches TRBD2 (6 bases). The V and J ends lost 4 bases and 10 bases respectively, with 16 bases between them. Germline V lookup: CDR1 SEHNR, CDR2 FQNEAQ (reference sequence). The CDR3 consists of 14 residues. The CDR3 sequence is CASSSPGVPKELFF. CDR3 nucleotides: TGTGCCAGCAGCTCCCCGGGGGTGCCGAAGGAGCTGTTTTTT.

The chain has TRBV7-9 and TRBJ2-7, with no clear D. The CDR3 runs to 13 residues. Trimming stripped 1 base from V and 1 base from J, with 5 bases between. Germline V gene lookup returns CDR1 SEHNR and CDR2 FQNEAQ (reference sequence). The CDR3 sequence: CASSLVVSYEQYF. DNA of the CDR3: TGTGCCAGCAGCTTAGTAGTTTCCTACGAGCAGTACTTC.

The V and J genes are TRBV28 and TRBJ2-2; tentatively, D is TRBD2 (6 bases). Trimming cost V 2 bases and J 4 bases, with 17 bases left between them. Germline values: CDR1 MDHEN, CDR2 SYDVKM. The length of the CDR3 is 17 residues. The CDR3 spells CASSLLLAYGITGELFF. CDR3 sequence (DNA): TGTGCCAGCAGTTTACTCCTAGCGTATGGTATCACCGGGGAGCTGTTTTTT.

The J gene is TRBJ2-3, the V gene TRBV28, with 7 bases that match TRBD1. Trimming removed 3 bases from V and 4 bases from J; junction bases left unmatched: 1. The CDR3 loop spans 13 amino acids. CDR1 and CDR2 from the germline V gene are MDHEN and SYDVKM. The CDR3 nucleotides read TGTGCCAGCAGTTTCCAGGGGGCAGATACGCAGTATTTT. It specifies CASSFQGADTQYF.

The chain is built from TRBV4-3 and TRBJ1-1; no definite D call. This CDR3 has 17 residues. V was cut by 0 bases and J by 0 bases, with 14 bases left in between. Germline V gene sequence: CDR1 LGHNA, CDR2 YSLEER. CDR3 amino acids: CASSQDPLYSLNTEAFF. The CDR3, as DNA: TGCGCCAGCAGCCAAGACCCGCTGTACAGTTTGAACACTGAAGCTTTCTTT.

This clone was recorded once. The genes are TRBV11-2 and TRBJ1-2, with 7 nucleotides matching TRBD1. This CDR3 is 15 amino acids long. Germline CDR1 is SGHAT and CDR2 is FQNNGV. Trimming at V came to 3 bases and at J to 6 bases, leaving 10 bases not matched to a gene. CDR3 sequence: CASSFKTGALDGYTF. The DNA of the CDR3 is TGTGCCAGCAGCTTCAAAACAGGGGCCTTGGATGGCTACACCTTC.

The table lists this clone with a count of one. The rearrangement links TRBV5-1 to TRBJ1-1; 8 bases are a match to TRBD1. The CDR3 spans 17 residues. V was pared by 0 bases and J by 1 base, with 8 bases of the junction left unmatched. Germline V gives CDR1 SGHRS, CDR2 YFSETQ. The CDR3 spells CASSLDTGGMENTEAFF. The CDR3, as DNA: TGCGCCAGCAGCTTGGATACAGGGGGTATGGAGAACACTGAAGCTTTCTTT.